This record looks at one T cell receptor beta chain sequence and its context. Antigen unknown. The record originates from a study of OX40 agonist ivuxolimab in advanced cancers. The table came from immunoSEQ multiplex PCR; TCRdb's copy has only in-frame clones and leaves some out. The sample lists 72,000 or so clones; 70% to 90% were seen once. Study results and limitations: Individuals who were partial responders at 0.1-3.0 mg/kg had clonal expansion that ranked among the lowest. By week 6 at 0.1 to 3.0 mg/kg, blood CD4+ and CD8+ T cells had expanded clonally.

Trimming stripped 6 bases from V and 7 bases from J, with 10 bases between. The CDR3 has 12 residues. Germline V lookup: CDR1 LNHDA, CDR2 SQIVND (reference sequence). Cycle 7 day 1, cycle 4 day 1, and baseline were the timepoints at which blood was sampled. The sequence was obtained from an adult with an advanced solid tumor such as melanoma, head and neck, liver or kidney cancer. Material: CD4+ or CD8+ T cells sorted from blood, obtained in a trial of the OX40 agonist ivuxolimab. The V call is TRBV19, the J call TRBJ1-5; TRBD1 might be the D (5 bases). CDR3 sequence: CASRGEAQPQHF. The DNA for the CDR3 is TGTGCCAGTAGGGGGGAGGCCCAGCCCCAGCATTTT.